Each of the 18 T cell receptor beta chains below was sequenced from the same sample in a study of T cell repertoires in aging, cancer and after chemotherapy. TRB rearrangements spanning V, D and J were amplified using mixed TRB-A/B primers. TCRdb re-called the multiplex PCR reads with MiXCR, one entry per CDR3 protein. The sample lists 6,000 to 8,000 distinct CDR3 sequences, approximately 20% occurring once. The template was genomic DNA from peripheral blood, not RNA. The sample consisted of blood. The source is a human donor with a blood cancer.

In its sample, this clonotype is medium-sized. The gene calls are TRBV6-5 and TRBJ2-1; no reliable D call. The CDR3 spans 12 residues. V dropped 7 bases and J dropped 6 bases, with 10 bases sitting between them. The germline V gene has CDR1 MNHEY and CDR2 SVGAGI. The DNA of the CDR3 is TGTGCCAGCAAATCGAAAAGCAATGAGCAGTTCTTC. Translated: CASKSKSNEQFF.

By frequency in the sample, this clonotype is medium-sized (0.01 to 0.1%). V is TRBV7-9 and J is TRBJ2-1; D unresolved. V was cut by 1 base and J by 9 bases, with 4 bases left in between. This CDR3 spans 11 amino acids. From germline, CDR1 is SEHNR and CDR2 FQNEAQ (reference sequence). This chain's CDR3 is CASSLGREQFF. In DNA form, the CDR3 reads TGTGCCAGCAGCTTAGGGCGTGAGCAGTTCTTC. Supplemented by reference TRBV7-9 and TRBJ2-1, the full variable domain reads DTGVSQNPRHKITKRGQNVTFRCDPISEHNRLYWYRQTLGQGPEFLTYFQNEAQLEKSRLLSDRFSAERPKGSFSTLEIQRTEQGDSAMYLCASSLGREQFFGPGTRLTVL.

V gene TRBV28 combines with J gene TRBJ1-5; D perhaps matches TRBD1 (5 bases). Germline CDR1 reads MDHEN; CDR2 reads SYDVKM. V lost 7 bases, J lost 6 bases, and 13 bases lay in between. The CDR3 length is 13 residues. CDR3 bases: TGTGCCAGCACCAGACAGAGTGTTCAGCCCCAGCATTTT. This translates into CASTRQSVQPQHF.

Turning to this clonotype: This may come from a read error, since a much larger clone is one base off. The chain combines TRBV7-9 with TRBJ1-6; D not resolved. The CDR3 spans 12 residues. Germline CDR1 reads SEHNR; CDR2 reads FQNEAQ (reference sequence). CDR3 DNA sequence: TGTGCCAGCAGCACCGACTTTTCACCCCCCCACTTT. This gives the protein CASSTDFSPPHF.

The V call is TRBV20-1, the J call TRBJ2-3; 12 nucleotides agree with TRBD2. The CDR3 loop spans 15 amino acids. CDR1 is DFQATT, CDR2 SNEGSKA, per germline (reference sequence). Unmatched junction bases numbered 8, after V lost 6 bases and J lost 4 bases. CDR3 nucleotide sequence: TGCAGTGCGAGACAACTAGCGGGAGGTGCAGATACGCAGTATTTT. It codes for CSARQLAGGADTQYF.

This clonotype is medium-sized by share. The chain carries TRBV18 and TRBJ1-3; D is ambiguous. Trimming removed 1 base at V and 0 bases at J, with 4 bases between. Germline CDR1 is KGHSH and CDR2 is LQKENI. CDR3 length: 14 residues. CDR3 coding DNA: TGTGCCAGCTCACCACAGACCTCTGGAAACACCATATATTTT. Translating gives CASSPQTSGNTIYF.

The gene calls are TRBV7-2 and TRBJ2-6; TRBD2 matches 8 bases. The germline gives CDR1 SGHTA, CDR2 FQGNSA. The junction had 7 bases not matched to a gene; V was cut back by 0 bases and J by 0 bases. The CDR3 contains 19 residues. DNA for the CDR3: TGTGCCAGCAGCTTAGCTAGCGGGACCACCCTCTCTGGGGCCAACGTCCTGACTTTC. This sequence encodes CASSLASGTTLSGANVLTF.

This chain uses TRBV4-2 with TRBJ2-7; D gene ambiguous. CDR1 is LGHNA and CDR2 is YNFKEQ in the germline V gene. The CDR3 covers 15 residues. V was shortened by 0 bases and J by 0 bases, with 9 bases between the two germline ends. The CDR3, as DNA: TGTGCCAGCAGCCAAGATGGCGACGCCTCCTACGAGCAGTACTTC. This encodes CASSQDGDASYEQYF.

The rearrangement joins TRBV5-1 to TRBJ2-7; TRBD2 matches at 7 bases. Germline assignment: CDR1 SGHRS and CDR2 YFSETQ. Trimming at V came to 4 bases and at J to 5 bases, leaving 9 bases not matched to a gene. The CDR3 is made up of 14 amino acids. The CDR3 region is CASSQTSMIHEQYF. The CDR3 DNA reads TGCGCCAGCAGCCAGACTAGCATGATCCACGAGCAGTACTTC. Full variable domain (rest looked up from reference TRBV5-1 and TRBJ2-7): KAGVTQTPRYLIKTRGQQVTLSCSPISGHRSVSWYQQTPGQGLQFLFEYFSETQRNKGNFPGRFSGRQFSNSRSEMNVSTLELGDSALYLCASSQTSMIHEQYFGPGTRLTVT.

The rearrangement uses TRBV28 and TRBJ2-7, with 8 bases identical to TRBD1. The CDR3 covers 16 residues. V lost 4 bases and J lost 6; bases outside the gene matches: 14. The germline V gene encodes CDR1 MDHEN and CDR2 SYDVKM. CDR3: CASSSIRSGGAGEQYF. The CDR3, as DNA: TGTGCCAGCAGTTCAATAAGATCAGGGGGCGCGGGCGAGCAGTACTTC.

This clonotype is medium-sized in the sample. V usage is TRBV19 and J usage is TRBJ1-3; weak D call: TRBD1 (5 bases). Trimming left V 2 bases short and J 0 bases short, with 11 bases between. Germline V gene sequence: CDR1 LNHDA, CDR2 SQIVND (reference sequence). CDR3 length equals 16 residues. DNA of the CDR3: TGTGCCAGTAGTATACGGCAGGGATACTCTGGAAACACCATATATTTT. This codes for CASSIRQGYSGNTIYF.

This sequence joins TRBV6-2 or TRBV6-3 and TRBJ2-2; D gene uncertain. Germline CDR1 and CDR2: MNHEY and SVGEGT. The V end lost 4 bases, the J end lost 4 bases, and 1 base lay between the germline ends. The CDR3 runs 11 residues. CDR3 amino acids: CASSSTGELFF. As DNA, the CDR3 is TGTGCCAGCAGTTCCACCGGGGAGCTGTTTTTT.

In its sample, this clonotype is medium-sized. The chain employs TRBV11-2 and TRBJ2-5, with 7 bases lining up with TRBD2. The CDR3 is 17 amino acids. In germline, CDR1 is SGHAT, CDR2 FQNNGV. The V and J ends lost 3 bases and 0 bases, in that order; junction bases with no gene match: 10. This CDR3 is CASSFGLQRGYQETQYF. In DNA, the CDR3 is TGTGCCAGCAGCTTCGGACTCCAGCGGGGATACCAAGAGACCCAGTACTTC.

J is TRBJ1-2 and V is TRBV28; a possible D gene is TRBD1 (5 bases). V was shortened by 2 bases and J by 8 bases, with 9 bases between the two germline ends. Germline loops: CDR1 MDHEN, CDR2 SYDVKM. CDR3 length: 12 residues. The CDR3 DNA sequence: TGTGCCAGCAGTTTACGAACAGGAGGCTACACCTTC. It codes for CASSLRTGGYTF.

This clonotype has more than one count but fewer than ten. The chain has TRBV7-3 and TRBJ2-2; a possible D gene is TRBD2 (6 bases). CDR3 length: 17 residues. The germline V and J ends were trimmed by 4 bases and 5 bases, with 20 bases remaining between them. Germline V gene data show CDR1 as SGHTA and CDR2 as FQGTGA. CDR3 protein: CASSYVAGPGRTGELFF. CDR3 nucleotide sequence: TGTGCCAGCAGCTACGTTGCGGGTCCGGGGAGGACCGGGGAGCTGTTTTTT.

The chain couples TRBV28 to TRBJ1-5; no clear D gene. CDR1 and CDR2 from the germline V gene are MDHEN and SYDVKM. The CDR3 spans 13 residues. Trimming shortened V by 5 bases and J by 6 bases, and 11 bases separated the two germline ends. The CDR3 coding sequence is TGTGCCAGCAGTGGAAGAAGAGGTCAGCCCCAGCATTTT. Residues: CASSGRRGQPQHF.

This clonotype is termed medium-sized. This chain links TRBV20-1 with TRBJ2-5; the D call may be TRBD1 or TRBD2 (5 bases each). The CDR3 contains 14 residues. V was cut by 1 base and J by 5 bases, with 14 bases left in between. Looked up from germline, CDR1 is DFQATT and CDR2 is SNEGSKA (reference sequence). The CDR3 here is CSARVGTNRETQYF. CDR3 in DNA: TGCAGTGCTAGAGTGGGGACGAACAGGGAGACCCAGTACTTC.

This clonotype is medium-sized. V and J are TRBV6-1 and TRBJ1-3, with D unclear. The V end lost 4 bases, the J end lost 2 bases, and 9 bases lay between the germline ends. The CDR3 is 14 residues long. Germline V CDR1 and CDR2: MNHNS, SASEGT. The CDR3 sequence: CASSASRAGNTIYF. The CDR3 region has the DNA TGTGCCAGCAGTGCCTCCAGAGCTGGAAACACCATATATTTT.